The following is a T cell receptor (beta chain) sequence with its context. Its antigen remains unknown. Germline-derived CDR1 and CDR2 are MNHEY and SVGEGT. This CDR3 has 17 residues. Trimming took 0 bases from V and 4 from J, leaving 16 bases between them. The data stem from a study of T cell repertoires in cytomegalovirus infection. Across the study: Newly reported HLA-C-restricted and thoroughly characterized HLA-B-restricted CMV epitopes were employed. Public TCR beta signatures provided an indication of both CMV infection and a matching HLA type.

Study-wide results and caveats: Dominating the ex vivo response were TCR beta clonotypes that were CMV-specific and HLA-C-restricted. Cumulative public TCR beta family frequency identified carriers of CMV plus the relevant HLA.

One entry per CDR3 protein, called by TCRdb with MiXCR from the reads. The profile shows 700,000 to 850,000 distinct CDR3 sequences, less than 35% of them singletons. Material: cultured CD8+ T cells from PBMCs, obtained from culture after CMV antigen stimulation. The rearrangement links TRBV6-2 or TRBV6-3 to TRBJ2-1, with D tentatively TRBD2 (7 bases). The receptor was isolated from a human donor in good health (CMV status not recorded). Some clones in this sample may be carry-over from other donors' samples. In DNA, the CDR3 is TGTGCCAGCAGTTACTCCGAACGGGGGGCCCTGTACAATGAGCAGTTCTTC. Protein sequence: CASSYSERGALYNEQFF.